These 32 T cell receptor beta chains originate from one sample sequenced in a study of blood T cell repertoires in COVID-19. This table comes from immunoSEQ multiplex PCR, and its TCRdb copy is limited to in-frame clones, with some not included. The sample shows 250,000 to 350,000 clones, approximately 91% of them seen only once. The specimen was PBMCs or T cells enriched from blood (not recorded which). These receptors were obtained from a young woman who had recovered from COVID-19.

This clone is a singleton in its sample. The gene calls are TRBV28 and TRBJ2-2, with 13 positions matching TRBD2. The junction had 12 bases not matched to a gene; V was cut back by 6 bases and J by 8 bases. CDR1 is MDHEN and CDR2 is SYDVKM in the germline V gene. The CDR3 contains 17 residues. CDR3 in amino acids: CASSSAGLAGDNGELFF. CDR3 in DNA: TGTGCCAGCAGCTCCGCCGGACTAGCGGGAGACAATGGGGAGCTGTTTTTT.

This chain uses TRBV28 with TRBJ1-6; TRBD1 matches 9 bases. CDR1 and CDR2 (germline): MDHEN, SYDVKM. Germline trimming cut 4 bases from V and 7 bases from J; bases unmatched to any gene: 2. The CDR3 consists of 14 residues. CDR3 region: CASSSGQGNSPLHF. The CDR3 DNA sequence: TGTGCCAGCAGTTCGGGACAGGGCAATTCACCCCTCCACTTT.

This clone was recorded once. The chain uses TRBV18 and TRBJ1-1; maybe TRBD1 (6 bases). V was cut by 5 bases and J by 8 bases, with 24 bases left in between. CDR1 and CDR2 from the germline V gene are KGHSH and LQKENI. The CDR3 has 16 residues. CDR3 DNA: TGTGCCAGCTCAGCGTCCAGCCTCAGGGGCTATCAAGAAGCTTTCTTT. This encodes CASSASSLRGYQEAFF.

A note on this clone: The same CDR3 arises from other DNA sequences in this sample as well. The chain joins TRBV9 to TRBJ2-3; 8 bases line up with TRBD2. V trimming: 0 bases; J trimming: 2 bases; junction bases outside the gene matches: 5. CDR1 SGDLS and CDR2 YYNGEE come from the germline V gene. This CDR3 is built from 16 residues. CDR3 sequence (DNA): TGTGCCAGCAGCGTAGCCGGGGGGGCCTCCACAGATACGCAGTATTTT. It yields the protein CASSVAGGASTDTQYF.

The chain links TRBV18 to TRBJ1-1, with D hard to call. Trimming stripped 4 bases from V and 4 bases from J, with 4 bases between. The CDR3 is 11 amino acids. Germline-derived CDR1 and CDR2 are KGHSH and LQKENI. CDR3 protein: CASSRVTEAFF. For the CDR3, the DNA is TGTGCCAGCTCACGAGTCACTGAAGCTTTCTTT. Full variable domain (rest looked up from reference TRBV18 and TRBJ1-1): NAGVMQNPRHLVRRRGQEARLRCSPMKGHSHVYWYRQLPEEGLKFMVYLQKENIIDESGMPKERFSAEFPKEGPSILRIQQVVRGDSAAYFCASSRVTEAFFGQGTRLTVV.

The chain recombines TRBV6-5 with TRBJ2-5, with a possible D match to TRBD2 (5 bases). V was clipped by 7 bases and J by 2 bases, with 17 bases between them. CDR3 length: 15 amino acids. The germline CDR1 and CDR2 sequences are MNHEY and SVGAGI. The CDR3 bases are TGTGCCAGCACCACTATCCTCCGGGGTCAAGAGACCCAGTACTTC. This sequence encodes CASTTILRGQETQYF.

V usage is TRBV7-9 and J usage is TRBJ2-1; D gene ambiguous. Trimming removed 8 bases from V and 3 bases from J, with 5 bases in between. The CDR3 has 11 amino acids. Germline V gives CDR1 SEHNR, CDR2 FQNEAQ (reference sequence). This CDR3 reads CASSRYNEQFF. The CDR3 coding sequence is TGTGCCAGCTCCCGCTACAATGAGCAGTTCTTC.

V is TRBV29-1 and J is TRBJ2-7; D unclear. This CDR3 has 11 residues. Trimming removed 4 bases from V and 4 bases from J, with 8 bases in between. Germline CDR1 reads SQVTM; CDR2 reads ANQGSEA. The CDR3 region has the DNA TGCAGCGTTGCCCGCGCGTACGAGCAGTACTTC. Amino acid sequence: CSVARAYEQYF.

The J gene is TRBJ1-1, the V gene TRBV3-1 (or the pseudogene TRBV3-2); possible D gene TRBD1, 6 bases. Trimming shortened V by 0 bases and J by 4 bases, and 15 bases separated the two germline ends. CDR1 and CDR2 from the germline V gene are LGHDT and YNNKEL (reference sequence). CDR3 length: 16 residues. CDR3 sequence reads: CASSQDLGGWSTEAFF. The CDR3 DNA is TGTGCCAGCAGCCAAGACCTAGGGGGTTGGAGCACTGAAGCTTTCTTT.

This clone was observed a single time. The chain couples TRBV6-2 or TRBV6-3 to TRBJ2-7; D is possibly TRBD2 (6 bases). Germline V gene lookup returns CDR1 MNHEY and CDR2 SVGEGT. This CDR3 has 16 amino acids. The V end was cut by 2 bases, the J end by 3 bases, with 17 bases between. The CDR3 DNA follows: TGTGCCAGCAGTTACGATAGGGGAGGAGGGCACTACGAGCAGTACTTC. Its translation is CASSYDRGGGHYEQYF.

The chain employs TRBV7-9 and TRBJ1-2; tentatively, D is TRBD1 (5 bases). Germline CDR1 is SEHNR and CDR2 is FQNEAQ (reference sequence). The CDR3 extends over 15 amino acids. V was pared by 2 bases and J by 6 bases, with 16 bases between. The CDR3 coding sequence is TGTGCCAGCAGCTTATTGAGAACCCAAGGGGATGGCTACACCTTC. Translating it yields CASSLLRTQGDGYTF.

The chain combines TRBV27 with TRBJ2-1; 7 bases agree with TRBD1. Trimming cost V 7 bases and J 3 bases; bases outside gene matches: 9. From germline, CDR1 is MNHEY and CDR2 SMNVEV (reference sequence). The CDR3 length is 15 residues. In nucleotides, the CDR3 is TGTGCCAGCACCCCCCAGGGACAGAGCTACAATGAGCAGTTCTTC. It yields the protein CASTPQGQSYNEQFF.

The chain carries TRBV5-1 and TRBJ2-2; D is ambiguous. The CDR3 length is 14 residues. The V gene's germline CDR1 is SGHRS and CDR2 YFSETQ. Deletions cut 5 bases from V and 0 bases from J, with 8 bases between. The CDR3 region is CASSWQANTGELFF. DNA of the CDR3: TGCGCCAGCAGTTGGCAGGCGAACACCGGGGAGCTGTTTTTT.

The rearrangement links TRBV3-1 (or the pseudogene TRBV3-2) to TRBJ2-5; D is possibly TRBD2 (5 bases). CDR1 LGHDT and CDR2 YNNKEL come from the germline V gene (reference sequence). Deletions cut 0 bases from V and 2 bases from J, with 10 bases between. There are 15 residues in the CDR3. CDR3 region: CASSQDPTMQETQYF. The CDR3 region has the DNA TGTGCCAGCAGCCAAGATCCGACTATGCAAGAGACCCAGTACTTC.

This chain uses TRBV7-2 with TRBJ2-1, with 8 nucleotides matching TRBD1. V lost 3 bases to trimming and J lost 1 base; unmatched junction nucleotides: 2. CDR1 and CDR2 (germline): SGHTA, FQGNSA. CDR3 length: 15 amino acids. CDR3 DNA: TGTGCCAGCAGCTTCGACAGGGGATCCTACAATGAGCAGTTCTTC. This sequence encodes CASSFDRGSYNEQFF.

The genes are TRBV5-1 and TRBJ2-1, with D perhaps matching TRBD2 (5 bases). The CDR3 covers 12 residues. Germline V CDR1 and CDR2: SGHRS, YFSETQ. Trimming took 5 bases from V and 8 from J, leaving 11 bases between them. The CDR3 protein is CASRETRDEQFF. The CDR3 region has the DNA TGCGCCAGCAGGGAAACTAGGGATGAGCAGTTCTTC.

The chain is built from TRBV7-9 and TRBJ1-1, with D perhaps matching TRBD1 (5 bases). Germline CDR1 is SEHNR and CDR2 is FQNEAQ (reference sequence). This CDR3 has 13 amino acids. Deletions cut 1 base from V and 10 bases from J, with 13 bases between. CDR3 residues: CASSLDRGARAFF. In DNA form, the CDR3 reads TGTGCCAGCAGCTTAGATAGGGGCGCGAGAGCTTTCTTT.

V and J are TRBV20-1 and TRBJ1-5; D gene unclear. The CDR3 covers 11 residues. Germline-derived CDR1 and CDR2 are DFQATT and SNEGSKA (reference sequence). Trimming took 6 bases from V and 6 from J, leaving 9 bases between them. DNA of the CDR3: TGCAGTGCGAGGAGTTCTCAGCCCCAGCATTTT. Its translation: CSARSSQPQHF.

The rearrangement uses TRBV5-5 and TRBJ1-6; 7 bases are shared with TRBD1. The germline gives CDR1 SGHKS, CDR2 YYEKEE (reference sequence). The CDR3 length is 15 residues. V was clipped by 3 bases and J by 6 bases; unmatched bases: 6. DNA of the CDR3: TGTGCCAGCAGCTCCTCCCGACAGGGTAATTCACCCCTCCACTTT. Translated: CASSSSRQGNSPLHF.

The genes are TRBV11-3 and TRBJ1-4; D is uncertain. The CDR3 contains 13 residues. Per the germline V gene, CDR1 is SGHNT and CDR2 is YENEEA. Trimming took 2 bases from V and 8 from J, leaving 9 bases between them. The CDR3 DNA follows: TGTGCCAGCAGCTTACGTCGGGGAGAAAAACTGTTTTTT. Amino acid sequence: CASSLRRGEKLFF.

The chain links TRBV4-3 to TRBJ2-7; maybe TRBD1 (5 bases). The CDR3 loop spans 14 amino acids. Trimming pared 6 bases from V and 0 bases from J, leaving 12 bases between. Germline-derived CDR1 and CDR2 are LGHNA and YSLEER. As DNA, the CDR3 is TGCGCCAGCAGTATGCAGACAGACTCCTACGAGCAGTACTTC. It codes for CASSMQTDSYEQYF.

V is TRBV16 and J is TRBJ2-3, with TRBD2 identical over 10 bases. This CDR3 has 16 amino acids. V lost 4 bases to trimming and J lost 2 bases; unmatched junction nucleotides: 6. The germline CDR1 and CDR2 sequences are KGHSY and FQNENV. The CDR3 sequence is CASSPSSGSPTDTQYF. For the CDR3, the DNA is TGTGCCAGCAGCCCCTCTAGCGGGAGTCCCACAGATACGCAGTATTTT.

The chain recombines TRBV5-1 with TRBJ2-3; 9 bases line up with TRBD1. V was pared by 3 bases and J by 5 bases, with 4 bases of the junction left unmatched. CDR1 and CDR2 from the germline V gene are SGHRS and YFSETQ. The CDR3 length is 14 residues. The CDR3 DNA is TGCGCCAGCAGCTCGGACAGGGGCGTAGATACGCAGTATTTT. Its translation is CASSSDRGVDTQYF. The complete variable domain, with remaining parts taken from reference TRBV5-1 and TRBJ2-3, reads KAGVTQTPRYLIKTRGQQVTLSCSPISGHRSVSWYQQTPGQGLQFLFEYFSETQRNKGNFPGRFSGRQFSNSRSEMNVSTLELGDSALYLCASSSDRGVDTQYFGPGTRLTVL.

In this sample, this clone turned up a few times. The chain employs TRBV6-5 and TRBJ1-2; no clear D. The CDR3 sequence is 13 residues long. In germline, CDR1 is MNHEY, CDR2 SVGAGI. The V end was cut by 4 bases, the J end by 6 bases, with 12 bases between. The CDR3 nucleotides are TGTGCCAGCAGTTCTGAGCGTCGGGATGGCTACACCTTC. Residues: CASSSERRDGYTF.

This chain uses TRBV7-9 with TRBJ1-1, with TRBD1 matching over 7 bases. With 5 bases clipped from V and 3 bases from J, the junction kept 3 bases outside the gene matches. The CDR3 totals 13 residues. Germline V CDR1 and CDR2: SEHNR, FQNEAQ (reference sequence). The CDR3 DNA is TGTGCCAGCAGCCCTACAGGGGACACTGAAGCTTTCTTT. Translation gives CASSPTGDTEAFF.

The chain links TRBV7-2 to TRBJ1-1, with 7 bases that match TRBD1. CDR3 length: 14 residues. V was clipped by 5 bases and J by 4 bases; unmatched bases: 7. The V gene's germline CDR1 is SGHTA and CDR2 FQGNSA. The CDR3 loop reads CASSRNRGGTEAFF. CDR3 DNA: TGTGCCAGCAGCCGTAACAGGGGCGGCACTGAAGCTTTCTTT.

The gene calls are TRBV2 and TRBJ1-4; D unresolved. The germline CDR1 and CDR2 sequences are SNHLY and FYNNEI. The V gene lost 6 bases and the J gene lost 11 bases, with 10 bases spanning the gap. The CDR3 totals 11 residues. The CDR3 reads CASSFYEKLFF. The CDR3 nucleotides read TGTGCCAGCAGCTTTTACGAGAAACTGTTTTTT.

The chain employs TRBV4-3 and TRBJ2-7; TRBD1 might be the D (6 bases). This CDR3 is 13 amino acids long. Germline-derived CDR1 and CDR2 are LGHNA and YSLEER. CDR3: CGPGQNLSYEQYF. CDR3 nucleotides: TGCGGCCCCGGACAGAATCTCTCCTACGAGCAGTACTTC.

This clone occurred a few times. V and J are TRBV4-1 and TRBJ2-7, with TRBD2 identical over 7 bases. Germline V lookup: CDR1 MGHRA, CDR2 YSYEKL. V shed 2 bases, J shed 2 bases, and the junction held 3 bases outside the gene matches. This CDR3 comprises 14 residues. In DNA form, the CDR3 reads TGCGCCAGCAGCCAACCGGGGACTACCTACGAGCAGTACTTC. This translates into CASSQPGTTYEQYF.

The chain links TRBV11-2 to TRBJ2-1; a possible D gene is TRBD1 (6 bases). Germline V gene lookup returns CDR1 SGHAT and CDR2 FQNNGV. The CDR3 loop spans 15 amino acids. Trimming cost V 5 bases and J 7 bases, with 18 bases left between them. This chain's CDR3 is CASSINWGPRNEQFF. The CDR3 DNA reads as TGTGCCAGCAGCATTAACTGGGGGCCGCGGAATGAGCAGTTCTTC.

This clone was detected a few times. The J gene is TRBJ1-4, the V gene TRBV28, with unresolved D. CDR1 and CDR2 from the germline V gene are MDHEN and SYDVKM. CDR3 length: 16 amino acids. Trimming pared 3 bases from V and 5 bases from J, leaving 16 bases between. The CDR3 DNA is TGTGCCAGCAGTTTCGCAACCGGGATTGCGAATGAAAAACTGTTTTTT. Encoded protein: CASSFATGIANEKLFF.

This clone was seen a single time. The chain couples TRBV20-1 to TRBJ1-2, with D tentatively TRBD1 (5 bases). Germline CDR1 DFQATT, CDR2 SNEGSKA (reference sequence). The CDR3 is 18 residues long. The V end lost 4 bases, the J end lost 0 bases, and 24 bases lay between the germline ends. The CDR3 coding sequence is TGCAGTGCTATTGAGCCGGGACTGACCTTTTACTCTAACTATGGCTACACCTTC. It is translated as CSAIEPGLTFYSNYGYTF.